A selection of T cell receptor beta chains follows, all from one sample in a study of cytomegalovirus exposure and HLA in healthy donors. Data came from immunoSEQ multiplex PCR; TCRdb stores just in-frame clones and leaves some out. The sample has 150,000 to 200,000 clones, about three quarters seen once. Sequenced: PBMCs. All receptors come from a middle-aged woman in good health and CMV-seronegative. Both conserved end residues are part of each CDR3. A D gene is named only where the DNA matches it firmly. The listing skips clone size in some rows; elsewhere it reads once, few, many or a size class.

TRBJ1-2,-,TRBV6-4,-,TGTGCCAGCAGTGAACGTAGCGGACCCTGGGGCTATGGCTACACCTTC,CASSERSGPWGYGYTF
TRBJ2-3,TRBD2,TRBV7-9,-,TGTGCCAGCAGCACTGGACTAGCGGGAACAGTTACGCAGTATTTT,CASSTGLAGTVTQYF
TRBJ1-5,-,TRBV30,-,TGTGCCTGGAGTGTATCAGGGGCTAACAATCAGCCCCAGCATTTT,CAWSVSGANNQPQHF
TRBJ1-6,TRBD1,TRBV6-5,-,TGTGCCAGCACCACCACCGGGACAGACCATTCACCCCTCCACTTT,CASTTTGTDHSPLHF
TRBJ2-6,TRBD2,TRBV5-1,-,TGCGCCAGCAGCTCGGGAGGGGCGGGGGCCAACGTCCTGACTTTC,CASSSGGAGANVLTF
TRBJ2-1,TRBD2,TRBV5-4,-,TGTGCCAGCAGCTTGTTAGCTAGCGGTTACAATGAGCAGTTCTTC,CASSLLASGYNEQFF
TRBJ1-2,-,TRBV9,-,TGTGCCAGCAGCTCAGGCAGGGCTCGGGTGGGCGGCTACACCTTC,CASSSGRARVGGYTF
TRBJ2-5,-,TRBV27,-,TGTGCCAGCAGCCACCACAGGGCGGCAGGCGGGCAAGAGACCCAGTACTTC,CASSHHRAAGGQETQYF
TRBJ2-7,TRBD1,TRBV27,few,TGTGCCAGCGCCGATGTGGGACAGGGGACCTACGAGCAGTACTTC,CASADVGQGTYEQYF
TRBJ2-5,TRBD1,TRBV11-2,-,TGTGCCAGCAGCTCACAGGGGCAAGAGACCCAGTACTTC,CASSSQGQETQYF
TRBJ2-7,TRBD2,TRBV5-1,-,TGCGCCAGCAGCTTGGAGGGACTAATTGAGTACGAGCAGTACTTC,CASSLEGLIEYEQYF
TRBJ1-6,TRBD1,TRBV7-9,-,TGTTCCAGCAGCTTAGTAACAGGGGATAATTCACCCCTCCACTTT,CSSSLVTGDNSPLHF
TRBJ1-4,-,TRBV10-3,-,TGTGCCATCACTGACGGTGGTAGTGAAAAACTGTTTTTT,CAITDGGSEKLFF
TRBJ2-2,TRBD1,TRBV7-9,-,TGTTCCAGCAGCATAGGGACAGGGGTGGCCGGGGAGCTGTTTTTT,CSSSIGTGVAGELFF
TRBJ2-2,TRBD2,TRBV5-1,-,TGCGCCAGCAGCCTGACACCTGGACTAGAGGGATACACCGGGGAGCTGTTTTTT,CASSLTPGLEGYTGELFF
TRBJ2-7,-,TRBV18,-,TGTGCCAGCTCACGTACAGAACTTCTCCTACGAAAGCAGTACTTC,CASSRTELLLRKQYF
TRBJ2-3,TRBD1,TRBV5-5,-,TGTGCCAGCAGCTTGCCCCTTACAGGGGCTCCCACAGATACGCAGTATTTT,CASSLPLTGAPTDTQYF
TRBJ1-1,-,TRBV5-6,-,TGTGCCAGCAGCTTCAACAGGAATACCCTGAACGCTTTCTTT,CASSFNRNTLNAFF
TRBJ2-1,-,TRBV4-1,-,TGCGCCAGCAGCCAAGATCGGGGAGTTTACAATGAGCAGTTCTTC,CASSQDRGVYNEQFF
TRBJ2-1,TRBD2,TRBV27,-,TGTGCCAGCAGTTTCGGGGGGGGATTTTACAATGAGCAGTTCTTC,CASSFGGGFYNEQFF
TRBJ2-1,-,TRBV5-5,-,TGTGCCAGCAGCCACAGACAGAACAATGAGCAGTTCTTC,CASSHRQNNEQFF
TRBJ1-4,TRBD1,TRBV30,-,TGTGCCTGGAGTCGTTATGGACAGGGGGCCACGGGGGGTGAAAAACTGTTTTTT,CAWSRYGQGATGGEKLFF
TRBJ2-3,TRBD2,TRBV11-2,-,TGTGCCAGCACGGGGAGGGAGACAGATACGCAGTATTTT,CASTGRETDTQYF
TRBJ2-5,TRBD1,TRBV5-6,few,TGTGCCAGCAGCCCGCCGATGGACAGGGACGCGGAGACCCAGTACTTC,CASSPPMDRDAETQYF
TRBJ2-1,-,TRBV20-1,-,TGCAGTGAACTGGTCAACAATGAGCAGTTCTTC,CSELVNNEQFF
TRBJ2-3,TRBD2,TRBV6-1,once,TGTGCCAGCAGTTTAGCGGGAGAGGCAGATACGCAGTATTTT,CASSLAGEADTQYF
TRBJ2-1,TRBD2,TRBV5-1,-,TGCGCCAGCAGGTCGAAACTGGCGGGAGGTTCCTACAATGAGCAGTTCTTC,CASRSKLAGGSYNEQFF
TRBJ1-5,-,TRBV29-1,-,TGCAGCGTTGGGGAGAAGGGAAATCAGCCCCAGCATTTT,CSVGEKGNQPQHF
TRBJ2-1,-,TRBV4-3,-,TGCGCCAGCAGCCAGAAGGAGCTGATCTCCTACAATGAGCAGTTCTTC,CASSQKELISYNEQFF
TRBJ2-1,-,TRBV11-1,-,TGTGCCAGCAGCTTTAGCGGAGTCCCTTCCTACAATGAGCAGTTCTTC,CASSFSGVPSYNEQFF
TRBJ1-4,-,TRBV6-5,few,TGTGCCAGCAGTGACCCTCGGTCAGGGGAAAAACTGTTTTTT,CASSDPRSGEKLFF
TRBJ2-3,-,TRBV30,-,TGTGCCTGGAGAAGGGCTAGCGCCAGAGATACGCAGTATTTT,CAWRRASARDTQYF
TRBJ2-2,TRBD2,TRBV9,-,TGTGCCAGCAGCGTTAGCGGGAGTCTGGGCACCGGGGAGCTGTTTTTT,CASSVSGSLGTGELFF
TRBJ1-3,-,TRBV19,-,TGTGCCAGTAGTACGACAAGTGGAAACACCATATATTTT,CASSTTSGNTIYF
TRBJ2-6,TRBD2,TRBV9,-,TGTGCCAGCGGGGAGGGGTCTGGGGCCAACGTCCTGACTTTC,CASGEGSGANVLTF
TRBJ2-7,TRBD2,TRBV30,-,TGTGCCGGGAGAACCGGGACTAGCTCCTACGAGCAGTACTTC,CAGRTGTSSYEQYF
TRBJ1-1,-,TRBV19,-,TGTGCCAGCGGGGGTGGCACTGAAGCTTTCTTT,CASGGGTEAFF
TRBJ2-7,TRBD1,TRBV5-1,-,TGCGCCAGCAGCTTGGCTCCGACAGGGGGCGGCCCCCACGAGCAGTACTTC,CASSLAPTGGGPHEQYF
TRBJ2-3,TRBD1,TRBV11-3,few,TGTGCCAGCAGCCTGGGGGGACAGGGATCAGATACGCAGTATTTT,CASSLGGQGSDTQYF
TRBJ2-1,-,TRBV5-1,-,TGCGCCAGCAGCCCTGATCAGGGAAGTGAGCAGTTCTTC,CASSPDQGSEQFF
TRBJ1-3,-,TRBV6-6,-,TGTGCATCCCGCGCAGGGCAGACCGGAAACACCATATATTTT,CASRAGQTGNTIYF
TRBJ2-3,TRBD2,TRBV6-4,few,TGTGCCAGCAGTGAGGGACTAGCGGGAGATACGCAGTATTTT,CASSEGLAGDTQYF
TRBJ1-1,-,TRBV5-1,-,TGCGCCAGCAGCTTCACCAGGACAGAGAACACTGAAGCTTTCTTT,CASSFTRTENTEAFF
TRBJ2-2,-,TRBV19,-,TGTGCCCAACTGGACTGGGTCACCGGGGAGCTGTTTTTT,CAQLDWVTGELFF
TRBJ1-2,TRBD1,TRBV19,-,TGTGCCAGTAGCATACTATCCGGGACAGGCAATGGCTACACCTTC,CASSILSGTGNGYTF
TRBJ2-7,-,TRBV5-6,-,TGTGCCAGCAGCTTCGGACTCTCCGCGGAGGAGCAGTACTTC,CASSFGLSAEEQYF
TRBJ2-1,TRBD2,TRBV7-3,-,TGTGCCAGCAGTCTAAGCGGGAGGGGGGCCTACAATGAGCAGTTCTTC,CASSLSGRGAYNEQFF